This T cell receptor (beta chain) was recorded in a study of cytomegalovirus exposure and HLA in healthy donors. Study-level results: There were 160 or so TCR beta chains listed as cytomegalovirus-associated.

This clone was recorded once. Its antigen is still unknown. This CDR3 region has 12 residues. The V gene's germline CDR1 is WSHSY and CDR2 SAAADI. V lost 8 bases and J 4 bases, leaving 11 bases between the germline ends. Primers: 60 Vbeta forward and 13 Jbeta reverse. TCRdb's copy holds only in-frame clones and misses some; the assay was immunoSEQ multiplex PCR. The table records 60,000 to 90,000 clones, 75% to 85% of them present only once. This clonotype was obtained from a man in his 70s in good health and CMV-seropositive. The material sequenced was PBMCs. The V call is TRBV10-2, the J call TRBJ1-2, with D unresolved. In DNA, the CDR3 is TGCGCCAGCCGTCCCTCCAGCTATGGCTACACCTTC. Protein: CASRPSSYGYTF.